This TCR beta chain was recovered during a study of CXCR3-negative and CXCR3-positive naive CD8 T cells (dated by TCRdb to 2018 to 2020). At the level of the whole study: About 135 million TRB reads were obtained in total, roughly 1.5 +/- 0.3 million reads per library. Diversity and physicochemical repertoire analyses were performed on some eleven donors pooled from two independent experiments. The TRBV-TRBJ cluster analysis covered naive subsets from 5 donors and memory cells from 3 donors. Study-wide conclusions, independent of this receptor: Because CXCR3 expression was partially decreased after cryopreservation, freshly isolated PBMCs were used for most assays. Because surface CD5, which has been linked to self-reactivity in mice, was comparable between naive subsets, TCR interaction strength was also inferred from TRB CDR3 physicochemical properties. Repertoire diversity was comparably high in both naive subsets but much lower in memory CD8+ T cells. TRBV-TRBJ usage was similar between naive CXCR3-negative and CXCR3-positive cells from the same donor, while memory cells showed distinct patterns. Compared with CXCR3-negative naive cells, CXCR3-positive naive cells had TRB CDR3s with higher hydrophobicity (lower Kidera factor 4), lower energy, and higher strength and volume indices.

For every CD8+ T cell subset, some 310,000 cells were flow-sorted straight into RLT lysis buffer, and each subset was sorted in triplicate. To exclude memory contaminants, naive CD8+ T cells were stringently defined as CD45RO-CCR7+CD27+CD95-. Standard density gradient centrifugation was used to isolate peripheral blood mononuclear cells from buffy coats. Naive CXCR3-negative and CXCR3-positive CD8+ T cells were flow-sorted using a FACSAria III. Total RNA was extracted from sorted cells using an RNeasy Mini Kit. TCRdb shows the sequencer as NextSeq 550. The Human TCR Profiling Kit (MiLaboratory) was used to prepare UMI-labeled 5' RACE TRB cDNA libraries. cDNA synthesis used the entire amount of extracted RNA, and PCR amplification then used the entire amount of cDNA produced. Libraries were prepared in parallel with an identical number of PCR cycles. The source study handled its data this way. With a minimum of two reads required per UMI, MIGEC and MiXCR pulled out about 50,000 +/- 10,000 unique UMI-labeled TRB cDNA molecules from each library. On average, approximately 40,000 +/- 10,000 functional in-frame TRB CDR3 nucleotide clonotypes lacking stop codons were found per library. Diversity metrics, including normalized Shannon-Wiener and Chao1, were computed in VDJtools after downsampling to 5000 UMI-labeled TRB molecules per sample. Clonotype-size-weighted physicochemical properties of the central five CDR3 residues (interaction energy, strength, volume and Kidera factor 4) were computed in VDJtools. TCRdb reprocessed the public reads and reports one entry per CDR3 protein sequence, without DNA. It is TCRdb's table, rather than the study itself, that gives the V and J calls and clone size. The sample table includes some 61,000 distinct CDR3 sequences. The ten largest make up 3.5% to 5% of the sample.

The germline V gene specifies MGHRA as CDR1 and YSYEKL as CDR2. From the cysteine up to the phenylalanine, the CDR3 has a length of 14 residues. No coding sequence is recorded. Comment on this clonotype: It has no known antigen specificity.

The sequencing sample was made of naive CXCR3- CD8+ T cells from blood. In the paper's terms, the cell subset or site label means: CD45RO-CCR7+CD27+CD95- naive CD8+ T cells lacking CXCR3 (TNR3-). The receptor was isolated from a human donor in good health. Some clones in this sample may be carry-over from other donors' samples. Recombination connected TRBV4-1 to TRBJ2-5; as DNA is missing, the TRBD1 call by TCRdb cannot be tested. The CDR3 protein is CASSQPGWKETQYF.